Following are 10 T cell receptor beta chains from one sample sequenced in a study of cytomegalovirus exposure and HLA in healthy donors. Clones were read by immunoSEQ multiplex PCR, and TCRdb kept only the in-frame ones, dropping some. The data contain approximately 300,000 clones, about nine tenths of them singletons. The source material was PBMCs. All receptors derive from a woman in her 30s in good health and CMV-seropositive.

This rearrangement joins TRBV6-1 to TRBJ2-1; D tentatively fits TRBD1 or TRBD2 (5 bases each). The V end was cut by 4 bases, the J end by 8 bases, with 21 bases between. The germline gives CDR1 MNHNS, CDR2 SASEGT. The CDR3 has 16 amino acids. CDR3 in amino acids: CASSAYSQGPGDEQFF. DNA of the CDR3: TGTGCCAGCAGTGCCTACTCTCAGGGACCTGGAGATGAGCAGTTCTTC.

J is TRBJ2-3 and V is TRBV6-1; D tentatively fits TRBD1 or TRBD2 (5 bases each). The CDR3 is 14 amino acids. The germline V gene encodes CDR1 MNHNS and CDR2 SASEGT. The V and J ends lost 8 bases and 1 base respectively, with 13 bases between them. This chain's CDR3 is CASQQRGGTDTQYF. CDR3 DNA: TGTGCCAGCCAACAGAGGGGCGGCACAGATACGCAGTATTTT.

The CDR3: CASSFQFTDQETQYF. The CDR3 coding sequence is TGTGCCAGCAGTTTCCAATTTACCGACCAAGAGACCCAGTACTTC. This chain links TRBV27 with TRBJ2-5; no clear D. The germline V gene has CDR1 MNHEY and CDR2 SMNVEV (reference sequence). V shed 3 bases and J shed 0 bases, with 11 bases lying between them. The CDR3 totals 15 residues.

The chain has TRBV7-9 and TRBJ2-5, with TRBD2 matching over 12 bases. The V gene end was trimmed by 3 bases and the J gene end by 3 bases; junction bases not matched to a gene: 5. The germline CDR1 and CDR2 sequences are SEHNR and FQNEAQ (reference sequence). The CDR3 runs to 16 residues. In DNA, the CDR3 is TGTGCCAGCAGCTTTCTGACTAGCGGGGGTAAAGAGACCCAGTACTTC. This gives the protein CASSFLTSGGKETQYF.

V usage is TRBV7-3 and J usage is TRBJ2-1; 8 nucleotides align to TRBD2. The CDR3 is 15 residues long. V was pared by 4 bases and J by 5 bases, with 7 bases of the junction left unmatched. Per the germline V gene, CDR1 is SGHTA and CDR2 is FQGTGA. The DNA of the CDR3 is TGTGCCAGCAGCTCGGGACTAGTGATCGACAATGAGCAGTTCTTC. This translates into CASSSGLVIDNEQFF.

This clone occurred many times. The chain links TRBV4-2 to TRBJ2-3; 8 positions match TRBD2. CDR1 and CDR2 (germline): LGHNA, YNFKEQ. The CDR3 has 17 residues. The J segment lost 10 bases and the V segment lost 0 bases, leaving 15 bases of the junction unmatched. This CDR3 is CASSQDFSGDPTGSQYF. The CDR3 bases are TGTGCCAGCAGCCAAGATTTTAGCGGGGACCCAACGGGGTCGCAGTATTTT.

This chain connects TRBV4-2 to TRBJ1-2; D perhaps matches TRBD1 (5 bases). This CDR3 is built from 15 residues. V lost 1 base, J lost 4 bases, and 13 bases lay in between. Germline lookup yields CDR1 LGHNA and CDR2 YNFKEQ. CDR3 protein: CASSQVGGSSYGYTF. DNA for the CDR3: TGTGCCAGCAGCCAAGTCGGGGGGAGTAGCTATGGCTACACCTTC.

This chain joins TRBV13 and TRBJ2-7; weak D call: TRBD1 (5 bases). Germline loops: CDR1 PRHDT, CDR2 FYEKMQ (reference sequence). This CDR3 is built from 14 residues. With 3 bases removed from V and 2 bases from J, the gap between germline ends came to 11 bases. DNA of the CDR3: TGTGCCAGCAGCTTGGTGGACACAGCCTACGAGCAGTACTTC. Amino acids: CASSLVDTAYEQYF.

DNA of the CDR3: TGTGCCAGTAGTACCCAGTGGGCTAGCGGGAGAGGGGCAGATACGCAGTATTTT. Amino acid sequence: CASSTQWASGRGADTQYF. The rearrangement links TRBV19 to TRBJ2-3, with 10 bases that match TRBD2. The CDR3 is 18 amino acids. Germline V lookup: CDR1 LNHDA, CDR2 SQIVND (reference sequence). V dropped 4 bases and J dropped 4; count of bases not matched to a gene: 14.

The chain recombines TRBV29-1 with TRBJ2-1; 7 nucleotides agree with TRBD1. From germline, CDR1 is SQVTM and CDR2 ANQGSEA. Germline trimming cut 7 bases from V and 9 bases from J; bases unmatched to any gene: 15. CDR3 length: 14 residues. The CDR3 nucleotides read TGCAGCGGAAAATTATCGACAGGGTGGGCTGAGCAGTTCTTC. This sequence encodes CSGKLSTGWAEQFF.